The rows below give T cell receptor beta chains drawn from one sample of a study of blood T cell repertoires in COVID-19. Repertoires were generated with immunoSEQ multiplex PCR, while TCRdb's copy carries only in-frame clones and drops some. The data show 110,000 to 150,000 clones, under 90% seen once. Sequenced: peripheral blood. Every receptor here comes from a man between 70 and 80 years old who had recovered from COVID-19. The CDR3 runs from the conserved cysteine through the conserved F or W. A D gene is named only where the DNA matches it firmly. Only part of the rows carry a size: once, few, many, or a class if the clone is expanded.

DNA | CDR3 | J | size | V | D
TGTGCCAGCAGTGACCCCCGGGACAGGGTTTTCGAGCAGTACTTC | CASSDPRDRVFEQYF | TRBJ2-7 | NA | TRBV6-4 | TRBD1
TGTGCCAGCTCACCACGCCCCGACAGGATATCGGCCCAGTACTTC | CASSPRPDRISAQYF | TRBJ2-5 | NA | TRBV18 | NA
TGCGCCAGCAGCTTCAACTACAACTCCTACGAGCAGTACTTC | CASSFNYNSYEQYF | TRBJ2-7 | NA | TRBV5-1 | NA
TGTGCCAGCAGCGTAGGTGTTGGACAGGTGGGCGAAAAACTGTTTTTT | CASSVGVGQVGEKLFF | TRBJ1-4 | NA | TRBV9 | TRBD1
TGCGCCAGCAGCTTGGGACAGGGATTGATCGAGACCCAGTACTTC | CASSLGQGLIETQYF | TRBJ2-5 | once | TRBV5-1 | TRBD1
TGCGCCAGCAGCCCGGGGGGGTCCAACGAGCAGTACTTC | CASSPGGSNEQYF | TRBJ2-7 | NA | TRBV4-1 | TRBD2
TGCAGCGTTGAACCTCCCCTAGCGGGAAAGAGTGAGACCCAGTACTTC | CSVEPPLAGKSETQYF | TRBJ2-5 | NA | TRBV29-1 | TRBD2
TGTGCCAGCAGTTCGAAGGGGAAGCGGGAGGGCTACGAGCAGTACTTC | CASSSKGKREGYEQYF | TRBJ2-7 | once | TRBV27 | TRBD2
TGTGCCATCAGTGAGTCGACTAGTACCTTGGCGGGGGAGACCCAGTACTTC | CAISESTSTLAGETQYF | TRBJ2-5 | NA | TRBV10-3 | NA
TGTGCCAGCAGTTTTGGGCAGGGTTGGTTGCAGTTCTTC | CASSFGQGWLQFF | TRBJ2-1 | NA | TRBV12-3/TRBV12-4 | NA
TGTGCCAGTAGGACGATCGGGGTACGGAACACTGAAGCTTTCTTT | CASRTIGVRNTEAFF | TRBJ1-1 | NA | TRBV19 | NA
TGTGCCAGCAGTTCGGGACAGGGATCCCAAGAGACCCAGTACTTC | CASSSGQGSQETQYF | TRBJ2-5 | NA | TRBV5-8 | TRBD1
TGCGCCAGCAGCGGGACAGGGGGCCTTTACAATGAGCAGTTCTTC | CASSGTGGLYNEQFF | TRBJ2-1 | NA | TRBV5-1 | TRBD1
TGCGCCAGCAGCCAAGGACTAGCGGAGATGCTCCTAGCCAAAAACATTCAGTACTTC | CASSQGLAEMLLAKNIQYF | TRBJ2-4 | NA | TRBV4-1 | TRBD2
TGTGCCAGCAGTGAGGGCCCGGGACTAGCGGGGCAAGAGACCCAGTACTTC | CASSEGPGLAGQETQYF | TRBJ2-5 | NA | TRBV2 | TRBD2
TGTGCCACCCCCAGCCAGCGGGAGCTTTTATCTAGGTCCTACAATGAGCAGTTCTTC | CATPSQRELLSRSYNEQFF | TRBJ2-1 | NA | TRBV5-8 | TRBD2
TGTGCCAGCATCGAACAGGGAGACGGGGAGCTGTTTTTT | CASIEQGDGELFF | TRBJ2-2 | NA | TRBV12-3/TRBV12-4 | NA
TGTGCCAGCAGCTTGAGTTTAGCGAACACTGAAGCTTTCTTT | CASSLSLANTEAFF | TRBJ1-1 | NA | TRBV5-4 | NA
TGTGCCAGCAGTTTGGGACTAGCGGGAGGGCTCGAGACCCAGTACTTC | CASSLGLAGGLETQYF | TRBJ2-5 | NA | TRBV6-5 | TRBD2
TGTGCCAGCAGCTTGGCCAAAGGCCGCGGAGAGACCCAGTACTTC | CASSLAKGRGETQYF | TRBJ2-5 | NA | TRBV5-4 | NA
TGTGCCAGCAGCTCCCGGACAGACAAGAGGGAAAAACTGTTTTTT | CASSSRTDKREKLFF | TRBJ1-4 | NA | TRBV7-9 | NA
TGTGCCAGCAGCGTAGAGGCAGGGAAGACGAATGGCTACACCTTC | CASSVEAGKTNGYTF | TRBJ1-2 | NA | TRBV9 | NA
TGTGCCAGCAGCCAACAACAGGGGTACGGGGAGCTGTTTTTT | CASSQQQGYGELFF | TRBJ2-2 | NA | TRBV7-2 | TRBD1
TGTGCCAGCAGCTTAGCGTCAAATGTGAACACTGAAGCTTTCTTT | CASSLASNVNTEAFF | TRBJ1-1 | NA | TRBV7-2 | NA
TGTGCCAGCGTCCAGGGCCCTGGCACCGGGGAGCTGTTTTTT | CASVQGPGTGELFF | TRBJ2-2 | NA | TRBV3-1/TRBV3-2 | NA
TGTGCCAGCAGTCCCCTCCGGACTAGGAACCCCTACGAGCAGTACTTC | CASSPLRTRNPYEQYF | TRBJ2-7 | NA | TRBV27 | TRBD2
TGTGCCAGCAGGAAGAGACAGGGAGATGGGCCTGGGGCCAACGTCCTGACTTTC | CASRKRQGDGPGANVLTF | TRBJ2-6 | NA | TRBV2 | TRBD1
TGTGCCAGCAGTACAGGGATACTAGAAGCTTTCTTT | CASSTGILEAFF | TRBJ1-1 | NA | TRBV25-1 | NA
TGTGCCAGCAGCATCCGGGACAGAGAGAGTCTGGGCTACACCTTC | CASSIRDRESLGYTF | TRBJ1-2 | NA | TRBV5-6 | TRBD1
TGTGCCAGCAAACCGAGCTCCTACGAGCAGTACTTC | CASKPSSYEQYF | TRBJ2-7 | NA | TRBV6-5 | NA
TGTGCCAGCAGCCAGAAGGGATCAGCAGGAGGGCCTGGTGAGCAGTTCTTC | CASSQKGSAGGPGEQFF | TRBJ2-1 | NA | TRBV4-2 | NA
TGTGCCAGTAACAGATTAACTAGCGGCTACACCTTC | CASNRLTSGYTF | TRBJ1-2 | NA | TRBV14 | NA
TGCGCCAGCAGCTTGGGGACAGGGCTTCAGCCCCAGCATTTT | CASSLGTGLQPQHF | TRBJ1-5 | NA | TRBV5-1 | TRBD1
TGTGCCAGCAGTTCGCTTAAGGGGTTCGTGAACACTGAAGCTTTCTTT | CASSSLKGFVNTEAFF | TRBJ1-1 | NA | TRBV27 | NA
TGTGCCAGCAGTGACGAGCGAGACCTCACAGATACGCAGTATTTT | CASSDERDLTDTQYF | TRBJ2-3 | NA | TRBV2 | NA
TGCGCCAGCAGCCAAGATGGCAGGGGGTCTGGTTCACCCCTCCACTTT | CASSQDGRGSGSPLHF | TRBJ1-6 | NA | TRBV4-3 | TRBD1
TGTGCCAGCAGTCTTGCAGCCAGGGATGAGACCCAGTACTTC | CASSLAARDETQYF | TRBJ2-5 | once | TRBV5-4 | NA
TGCGCCAGCATGACTAGCGGGAGGGCCGGGAACAATGAGCAGTTCTTC | CASMTSGRAGNNEQFF | TRBJ2-1 | NA | TRBV4-1 | TRBD2
TGTGCCAGCAGTTACTCGGGCACAGACATCAATGGCTACACCTTC | CASSYSGTDINGYTF | TRBJ1-2 | NA | TRBV6-5 | NA
TGCGCCAGCAGCTTGGCCGGAGGCCCAGGGGGCGGAGAGACCCAGTACTTC | CASSLAGGPGGGETQYF | TRBJ2-5 | NA | TRBV5-1 | TRBD1
TGTGCCAGCAGCCCCGGGGTAGCGGGAATTTGGGATGAGCAGTTCTTC | CASSPGVAGIWDEQFF | TRBJ2-1 | NA | TRBV3-1/TRBV3-2 | TRBD2
TGTGCCAGCAGTCGACCAGGGGGGACGAACAATGAGCAGTTCTTC | CASSRPGGTNNEQFF | TRBJ2-1 | NA | TRBV5-6 | NA
TGTGCCAGCTGCAGGGGTACTAATGAAAAACTGTTTTTT | CASCRGTNEKLFF | TRBJ1-4 | NA | TRBV19 | NA
TGCGCCAGCAGCCAAGAGTTATCGGGGGGCTATGGCTACACCTTC | CASSQELSGGYGYTF | TRBJ1-2 | NA | TRBV4-3 | NA
TGTGCCAGCAGCCTGTCCGGGGACAGCTATGGCTACACCTTC | CASSLSGDSYGYTF | TRBJ1-2 | NA | TRBV6-5 | TRBD1
TGTGCCAGCAGTAACCCTTGGCGGGAGGGAGGTGAGCAGTTCTTC | CASSNPWREGGEQFF | TRBJ2-1 | NA | TRBV11-2 | TRBD2
TGTGCCAGCAGCAAAGGGCCTAGAGGGACAGATACGCAGTATTTT | CASSKGPRGTDTQYF | TRBJ2-3 | few | TRBV7-3 | NA
TGTGCCAGTAGTACCACAGGGATTGACAGAATGAACACTGAAGCTTTCTTT | CASSTTGIDRMNTEAFF | TRBJ1-1 | NA | TRBV19 | NA
TGTGCCAGCAGCCCCAGCGGGGGTGCCTACAATGAGCAGTTCTTC | CASSPSGGAYNEQFF | TRBJ2-1 | NA | TRBV6-5 | TRBD2
TGTGCCTGGAGTGGCGGACTAGCGGGAGGAACCCGGGATGAGCAGTTCTTC | CAWSGGLAGGTRDEQFF | TRBJ2-1 | NA | TRBV30 | TRBD2
TGTGCCAGCAGCCTCGGAGGGACTATCGAACAATATGAGCAGTTCTTC | CASSLGGTIEQYEQFF | TRBJ2-1 | NA | TRBV13 | TRBD2
TGTGCCAGCAGCGTAGCTCAGGGGGCTGATTCACCCCTCCACTTT | CASSVAQGADSPLHF | TRBJ1-6 | NA | TRBV9 | TRBD1
TGTGCCACCAGTGATGGGACTAGCGGGACTGGCAATGAGCAGTTCTTC | CATSDGTSGTGNEQFF | TRBJ2-1 | NA | TRBV24-1 | TRBD2
TGTGCCAGCAGCTTCGGACAGGGGGGAACCCTGGACTTC | CASSFGQGGTLDF | TRBJ2-7 | NA | TRBV11-2 | TRBD1
TGCAGCCTAACTACGGATGGAAAATGGAATGAGCAGTTCTTC | CSLTTDGKWNEQFF | TRBJ2-1 | NA | TRBV29-1 | NA
TGTGCCAGCAGTTACCGGTTCGGGATCGAGCAGTACTTC | CASSYRFGIEQYF | TRBJ2-7 | NA | TRBV12-3/TRBV12-4 | NA